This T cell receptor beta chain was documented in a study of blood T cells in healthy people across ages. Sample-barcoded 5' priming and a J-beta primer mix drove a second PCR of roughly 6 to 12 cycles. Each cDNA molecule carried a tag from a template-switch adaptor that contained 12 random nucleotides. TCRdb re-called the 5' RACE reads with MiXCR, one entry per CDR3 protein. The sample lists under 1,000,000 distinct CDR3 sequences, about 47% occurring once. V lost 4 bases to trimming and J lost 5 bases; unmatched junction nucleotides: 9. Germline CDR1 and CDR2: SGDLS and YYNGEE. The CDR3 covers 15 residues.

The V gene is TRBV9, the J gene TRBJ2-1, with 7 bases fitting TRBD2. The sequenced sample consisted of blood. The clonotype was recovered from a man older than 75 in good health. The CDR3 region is CASSPTGTTDNEQFF. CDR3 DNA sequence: TGTGCCAGCAGCCCGACGGGGACTACCGACAATGAGCAGTTCTTC.